This TCR beta chain was sequenced for a study of identical twins. The CDR3 sequence is 17 residues long. Trimming shortened V by 1 base and J by 2 bases, and 14 bases separated the two germline ends. Germline loops: CDR1 SGHAT, CDR2 FQNNGV. This clonotype was seen only a few times. Each CDR3 protein gets one entry after TCRdb re-called the 5' RACE reads with MiXCR. The sample records about 890,000 distinct CDR3 sequences, about 12% being singletons. The same sample was also used in a study of yellow fever vaccine responses in identical twins. As that study records: Reportedly, the T cell response mounted by twins to vaccine seemed partly convergent, partly personalized.

This chain connects TRBV11-2 to TRBJ2-2; perhaps TRBD1 as D (5 bases). Sequenced: PBMCs. This TCR was sampled from a woman aged 18-35 years in good health. This CDR3 is CASSLAPDRVNTGELFF. The CDR3 nucleotides are TGTGCCAGCAGCTTAGCCCCTGACAGAGTAAACACCGGGGAGCTGTTTTTT.